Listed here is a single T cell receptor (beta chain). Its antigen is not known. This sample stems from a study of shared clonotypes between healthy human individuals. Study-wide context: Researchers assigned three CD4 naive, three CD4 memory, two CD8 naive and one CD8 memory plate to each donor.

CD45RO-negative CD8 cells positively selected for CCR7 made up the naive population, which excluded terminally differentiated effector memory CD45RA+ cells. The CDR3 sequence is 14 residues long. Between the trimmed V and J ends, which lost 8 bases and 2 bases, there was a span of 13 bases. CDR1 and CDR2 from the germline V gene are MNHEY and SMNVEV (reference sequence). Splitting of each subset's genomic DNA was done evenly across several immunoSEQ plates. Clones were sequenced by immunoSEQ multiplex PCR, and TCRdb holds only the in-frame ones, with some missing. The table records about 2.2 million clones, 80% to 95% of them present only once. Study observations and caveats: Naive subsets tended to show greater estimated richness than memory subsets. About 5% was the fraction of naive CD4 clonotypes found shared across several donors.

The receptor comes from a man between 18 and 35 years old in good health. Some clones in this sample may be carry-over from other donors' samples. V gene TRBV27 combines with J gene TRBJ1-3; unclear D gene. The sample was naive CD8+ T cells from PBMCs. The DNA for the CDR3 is TGTGCCAGCGGCCCGAATTTGGCTGGAAACACCATATATTTT. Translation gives CASGPNLAGNTIYF.